Listed below are T cell receptor beta chains from one sample, sequenced in a study of T cells in Graves' hyperthyroidism and ophthalmopathy. TCRdb used MiXCR to reprocess the multiplex PCR reads, holding one entry per CDR3 protein. Here the sample spans about 59,000 distinct CDR3 sequences, roughly 58% being singletons. The sequenced sample consisted of blood. The receptor source for this set is a woman in her fifties or sixties with Graves' ophthalmopathy. Both conserved end residues are part of each CDR3. A D gene is named only where the DNA matches it firmly. Size is stated for part of the rows, as once, few or many counts, or as a class when the clone is expanded.

v_call	j_call	d_call	clone_size	cdr3_nt	cdr3_aa
TRBV15	TRBJ1-5	.	many	TGTGCCACCAGCAGAGACGGAGATAGCAATCAGCCCCAGCATTTT	CATSRDGDSNQPQHF
TRBV2	TRBJ2-7	.	.	TGTGCCAGCATGCAGGGAACCTACGAGCAGTACTTC	CASMQGTYEQYF
TRBV11-2	TRBJ2-2	.	once	TGTGCCAGCAGCATGGGTGGCGGGGAGCTGTTTTTT	CASSMGGGELFF
TRBV7-2	TRBJ2-2	TRBD1	.	TGTGCCAGCAGCTGGACAGGCACCACCGGGGAGCTGTTTTTT	CASSWTGTTGELFF
TRBV7-2	TRBJ1-2	TRBD1	.	TGTGCCAGCAGCTTTAAGACAGGGGGGGGCTATGGCTACACCTTC	CASSFKTGGGYGYTF
TRBV5-4	TRBJ2-3	.	.	TGTGCCAGCAGCCCGGAGACAGGTGTCGCAGATACGCAGTATTTT	CASSPETGVADTQYF
TRBV5-6	TRBJ2-7	.	many	TGTGCCAGCAGCTTGGTAGTCGGCGGCCCGACCTACGAGCAGTACTTC	CASSLVVGGPTYEQYF
TRBV27	TRBJ2-2	TRBD2	many	TGTGCCAGCAGTTCAGGACTAGCGGGAGACACCGGGGAGCTGTTTTTT	CASSSGLAGDTGELFF
TRBV2	TRBJ1-5	TRBD1	.	TGTGCCAGCAGTGAGTTGGGTCGACAGGGTTACAATCAGCCCCAGCATTTT	CASSELGRQGYNQPQHF
TRBV2	TRBJ2-2	.	.	TGTGCCAGCCATATAGTTCGCACCGGGGAGCTGTTTTTT	CASHIVRTGELFF
TRBV7-9	TRBJ2-5	TRBD1	many	TGTGCCAGCAGCTTACCAGGGGGTGCGGAGACCCAGTACTTC	CASSLPGGAETQYF
TRBV4-1	TRBJ2-5	.	many	TGCGCCAGCAGCCATATGGAGATGGCTAGGGAGACCCAGTACTTC	CASSHMEMARETQYF
TRBV10-3	TRBJ2-7	TRBD1	.	TGTGCCACCGGGGACAGCACCTACGGGCAGTACTTC	CATGDSTYGQYF
TRBV7-9	TRBJ2-6	TRBD1	.	TGTGCCAGCAGCATACAGGGGGTACGATCTGGGTCCAACGTCCTGACTTTC	CASSIQGVRSGSNVLTF
TRBV2	TRBJ2-7	TRBD2	many	TGTGCCAGCAGAGGAGCGGGGATCTCCTACGAGCAGTACTTC	CASRGAGISYEQYF
TRBV20-1	TRBJ1-2	.	.	TGCAGTGCTAGAGATGCAGGGAACTATGGCTACACCTTC	CSARDAGNYGYTF
TRBV4-3	TRBJ1-4	.	many	TGCGCTAGCAGCGAAGAGGTACAGTTTAATGAAAAACTGTTTTTT	CASSEEVQFNEKLFF
TRBV2	TRBJ2-2	TRBD1	.	TGTGCCAGCAGTGAAGCTTGGGGGACAGGCGCCGGGGAGCTGTTTTTT	CASSEAWGTGAGELFF
TRBV5-1	TRBJ1-5	TRBD1	.	TGCGCCAGCAGCTCTGGGACAGGGCCTTATCAGCCCCAGCATTTT	CASSSGTGPYQPQHF
TRBV19	TRBJ1-2	TRBD1	.	TGTGCCAGTAGTACCCCCGGGACAGGGAACTATGGCTACACCTTC	CASSTPGTGNYGYTF
TRBV30	TRBJ2-7	.	many	TGTGCCTCGAACAGGGAGTCTAACGAGCAGTACTTC	CASNRESNEQYF
TRBV12-3/TRBV12-4	TRBJ2-1	TRBD2	.	TGTGCCAGCAGTGGAGATGCGGACCCCGCGGGAGTGGTCTATGAGCAGTTCTTC	CASSGDADPAGVVYEQFF
TRBV20-1	TRBJ2-3	.	many	TGCAGTGCTAGAGATTACGGGCCCACAGATACGCAGTATTTT	CSARDYGPTDTQYF
TRBV20-1	TRBJ2-1	TRBD2	.	TGCAGTGCGCGGACTAGCGGGAGCAATGAGCAGTTCTTC	CSARTSGSNEQFF
TRBV5-1	TRBJ1-4	.	many	TGCGCCAGCTCTCCGAGTACTAATGAAAAACTGTTTTTT	CASSPSTNEKLFF
TRBV20-1	TRBJ2-7	TRBD2	few	TGCAGTGCTAGAGCCCCCTTGGGACTAGCGAGGCAGTACTTC	CSARAPLGLARQYF
TRBV5-1	TRBJ1-2	.	many	TGCGCCAGCAGCCCCACGGGAGAGGGCGAAGGTGGGTACACCTTC	CASSPTGEGEGGYTF
TRBV19	TRBJ2-6	TRBD2	many	TGTGCCAGTAGTACTAACCACCCGGGACTAGCGGTTGGGGGCTCTGGGGCCAACGTCCTGACTTTC	CASSTNHPGLAVGGSGANVLTF
TRBV6-1	TRBJ2-7	.	many	TGTGCCAGCAGGCTTACCGGGAGCTCCTACGAGCAGTACTTC	CASRLTGSSYEQYF
TRBV20-1	TRBJ2-2	TRBD2	.	TGCAGTGCTAGAGATTCGGTAGCGGGGGATTCGGGTGAGCTGTTTTTT	CSARDSVAGDSGELFF